Shown below are 26 T cell receptor beta chains from a single sample sequenced in a study of T cell repertoires in cytomegalovirus infection. TCRdb processed the reads anew with MiXCR; each CDR3 protein has one entry. The sample has approximately 550,000 distinct CDR3 sequences, more than 15% seen once. Sequencing was done on a sample of CD8+ T cells from PBMCs. These receptors all come from a human donor in good health (CMV status not recorded). Some clones in this sample may be carry-over from other donors' samples.

CDR3 sequence reads: CASSPGEGDTQYF. Written as DNA, the CDR3 is TGCGCCAGCAGCCCAGGGGAAGGTGATACGCAGTATTTT. The chain uses TRBV4-1 and TRBJ2-3, with D possibly being TRBD1 (6 bases). CDR1 and CDR2 from the germline V gene are MGHRA and YSYEKL. Trimming cost V 4 bases and J 6 bases, with 11 bases left between them. The CDR3 spans 13 residues.

This clonotype has more than one count but fewer than ten. The chain has TRBV29-1 and TRBJ2-1; D is uncertain. The CDR3 totals 13 residues. CDR1 is SQVTM and CDR2 is ANQGSEA in the germline V gene. The V end lost 6 bases, the J end lost 5 bases, and 14 bases lay between the germline ends. The CDR3 region has the DNA TGCAGCGTCTGCAACCTCCGGGACAATGAGCAGTTCTTC. The encoded protein is CSVCNLRDNEQFF.

This clonotype has just a few counts. The chain links TRBV20-1 to TRBJ2-1, with D perhaps matching TRBD1 or TRBD2 (7 bases each). The CDR3 has 13 amino acids. Germline V lookup: CDR1 DFQATT, CDR2 SNEGSKA (reference sequence). The CDR3 region is CGLQGGDYNEQFF. CDR3 DNA: TGCGGACTTCAGGGGGGGGACTACAATGAGCAGTTCTTC.

CDR3 bases: TGTGCAACCCGGGACAGGGGGCCACAGGAGACCCAGTACTTC. It yields the protein CATRDRGPQETQYF. The V gene is TRBV25-1, the J gene TRBJ2-5; 12 bases are a match to TRBD1. The CDR3 consists of 14 residues. Germline CDR1 and CDR2: MGHDK and SYGVNS.

The chain combines TRBV5-6 with TRBJ1-1; D uncertain. Germline V gene lookup returns CDR1 SGHDT and CDR2 YYEEEE. This CDR3 region has 13 residues. V was cut by 0 bases and J by 2 bases, with 5 bases left in between. CDR3 DNA: TGTGCCAGCAGCTTGGGGTACAACACTGAAGCTTTCTTT. Protein: CASSLGYNTEAFF.

This clonotype occurred many times. The V and J genes are TRBV28 and TRBJ2-5; perhaps TRBD1 as D (5 bases). Germline CDR1 is MDHEN and CDR2 is SYDVKM. V was pared by 7 bases and J by 2 bases, with 14 bases between. The CDR3 is made up of 14 amino acids. The CDR3 reads CASTPRTYQETQYF. The CDR3 nucleotides are TGTGCCAGCACTCCAAGGACATATCAAGAGACCCAGTACTTC. The whole variable domain, filled in from reference TRBV28 and TRBJ2-5, reads DVKVTQSSRYLVKRTGEKVFLECVQDMDHENMFWYRQDPGLGLRLIYFSYDVKMKEKGDIPEGYSVSREKKERFSLILESASTNQTSMYLCASTPRTYQETQYFGPGTRLLVL.

This clonotype showed up many times. V gene TRBV4-1 combines with J gene TRBJ2-5; 7 nucleotides match TRBD2. CDR3 size: 19 residues. From germline, CDR1 is MGHRA and CDR2 YSYEKL. Trimming at V came to 0 bases and at J to 0 bases, leaving 13 bases not matched to a gene. The CDR3 DNA reads as TGCGCCAGCAGCCAAGAAGGTAGCGGGTTCCCCCCGTACCAAGAGACCCAGTACTTC. Residues: CASSQEGSGFPPYQETQYF.

This clonotype was recorded a few times. J is TRBJ2-1 and V is TRBV4-1; the match to TRBD2 covers 8 bases. After removal of 3 bases from V and 7 bases from J, the junction contained 2 bases not matched to a gene. The germline V gene has CDR1 MGHRA and CDR2 YSYEKL. This CDR3 has 13 amino acids. The CDR3 protein is CASSQGGRNEQFF. The CDR3 nucleotides read TGCGCCAGCAGCCAGGGCGGGAGGAATGAGCAGTTCTTC.

In this sample, this clonotype turned up many times. This sequence joins TRBV7-9 and TRBJ1-2; the D is unclear. The CDR3 has 14 residues. With 1 base removed from V and 6 bases from J, the gap between germline ends came to 12 bases. CDR1 SEHNR and CDR2 FQNEAQ come from the germline V gene (reference sequence). CDR3 amino acids: CASSLGREKDGYTF. The DNA for the CDR3 is TGTGCCAGCAGCTTAGGGAGGGAGAAGGATGGCTACACCTTC.

This clonotype was seen more than once but under ten times. V gene TRBV13 combines with J gene TRBJ2-1; the D is unclear. Germline values: CDR1 PRHDT, CDR2 FYEKMQ (reference sequence). There are 15 residues in the CDR3. The V end lost 3 bases, the J end lost 5 bases, and 14 bases lay between the germline ends. The chain's CDR3 is CASSFFRRDNNEQFF. DNA for the CDR3: TGTGCCAGCAGCTTTTTCAGAAGGGATAACAATGAGCAGTTCTTC. The full variable domain, its missing parts supplied by reference TRBV13 and TRBJ2-1, is AAGVIQSPRHLIKEKRETATLKCYPIPRHDTVYWYQQGPGQDPQFLISFYEKMQSDKGSIPDRFSAQQFSDYHSELNMSSLELGDSALYFCASSFFRRDNNEQFFGPGTRLTVL.

This chain uses TRBV5-5 with TRBJ2-7, with D tentatively TRBD1 (7 bases). With 2 bases removed from V and 3 bases from J, the gap between germline ends came to 12 bases. This CDR3 is 14 amino acids long. Germline V gene sequence: CDR1 SGHKS, CDR2 YYEKEE (reference sequence). CDR3 amino acids: CASSFGGGVYEQYF. CDR3 nucleotide sequence: TGTGCCAGCAGCTTTGGAGGGGGCGTCTACGAGCAGTACTTC.

DNA of the CDR3: TGTGCCAGCAGCCCCACGGGGGAGGGGATTTCGGATACGCAGTATTTT. It specifies CASSPTGEGISDTQYF. The V gene is TRBV3-1, the J gene TRBJ2-3; 7 positions match TRBD2. The trim removed 4 bases at V and 6 bases at J, leaving 13 bases unmatched. Germline V gene sequence: CDR1 LGHDT, CDR2 YNNKEL (reference sequence). The CDR3 covers 16 residues.

This clonotype was found once. The chain employs TRBV15 and TRBJ1-3; TRBD1 agrees at 7 bases. Germline trimming cut 0 bases from V and 4 bases from J; bases unmatched to any gene: 9. Germline CDR1 is LNHNV and CDR2 is YYDKDF (reference sequence). CDR3 length: 17 residues. The CDR3 bases are TGTGCCACCAGCAGAGACCTGGGACAGTCAACCGGAAACACCATATATTTT. This codes for CATSRDLGQSTGNTIYF.

This clonotype has a count of ten or more. The chain recombines TRBV6-5 with TRBJ2-7; a possible D gene is TRBD2 (5 bases). Germline V lookup: CDR1 MNHEY, CDR2 SVGAGI. The CDR3 is 13 amino acids. Trimming left V 7 bases short and J 1 base short, with 11 bases between. The CDR3 loop is CASKIRGSYEQYF. The CDR3 coding sequence is TGTGCCAGCAAAATCCGGGGATCCTACGAGCAGTACTTC.

V usage is TRBV6-5 and J usage is TRBJ2-3; the D gene is possibly TRBD1 (6 bases). Germline lookup yields CDR1 MNHEY and CDR2 SVGAGI. Deletions cut 7 bases from V and 4 bases from J, with 18 bases between. This CDR3 region has 15 residues. CDR3 sequence: CASILTGPGADTQYF. CDR3 nucleotides: TGTGCCAGCATCTTGACAGGACCAGGTGCAGATACGCAGTATTTT.

This clonotype was observed a few times. The rearrangement joins TRBV6-1 to TRBJ1-2, with D perhaps TRBD1 (6 bases). Trimming took 6 bases from V and 3 from J, leaving 20 bases between them. The CDR3 sequence is 16 residues long. The germline gives CDR1 MNHNS, CDR2 SASEGT. CDR3 sequence: CASRGVGGARDYGYTF. The DNA of the CDR3 is TGTGCCAGCAGGGGGGTGGGGGGGGCGCGCGACTATGGCTACACCTTC.

This clonotype was detected many times. The rearrangement joins TRBV7-3 to TRBJ1-1; TRBD1 matches at 8 bases. Germline CDR1 SGHTA, CDR2 FQGTGA. CDR3 length: 13 amino acids. Unmatched junction bases numbered 3, after V lost 5 bases and J lost 4 bases. For the CDR3, the DNA is TGTGCCAGCAGCACGACAGGGGTCACTGAAGCTTTCTTT. Translation: CASSTTGVTEAFF.

This clonotype has ten or more counts. This rearrangement joins TRBV24-1 to TRBJ1-1; 9 positions match TRBD1. V trimming: 3 bases; J trimming: 0 bases; junction bases outside the gene matches: 28. Looked up from germline, CDR1 is KGHDR and CDR2 is SFDVKD. CDR3 length equals 24 residues. CDR3 DNA sequence: TGTGCCACCAGTGATCGTACCGGGACAGGGTCCTCCACTATCTCCCAACTGATGAACACTGAAGCTTTCTTT. Amino acids: CATSDRTGTGSSTISQLMNTEAFF.

J is TRBJ2-2 and V is TRBV6-1, with D possibly TRBD2 on 5 matching bases. V was trimmed by 8 bases and J by 6 bases, leaving 16 bases between them. The CDR3 runs 14 residues. The germline V gene encodes CDR1 MNHNS and CDR2 SASEGT. CDR3: CASPGIARAGELFF. The CDR3 region has the DNA TGTGCCAGCCCTGGAATAGCGCGGGCCGGGGAGCTGTTTTTT.

This sequence joins TRBV30 and TRBJ2-1; 7 nucleotides line up with TRBD1. In germline, CDR1 is GTSNPN, CDR2 SVGIG (reference sequence). The V gene end was trimmed by 8 bases and the J gene end by 7 bases; junction bases not matched to a gene: 5. This CDR3 region has 11 residues. The CDR3 DNA sequence: TGTGCCAGATACAGGGGAAATGAGCAGTTCTTC. It translates to CARYRGNEQFF. Looking up the rest from reference TRBV30 and TRBJ2-1 gives the full variable domain: SQTIHQWPATLVQPVGSPLSLECTVEGTSNPNLYWYRQAAGRGLQLLFYSVGIGQISSEVPQNLSASRPQDRQFILSSKKLLLSDSGFYLCARYRGNEQFFGPGTRLTVL.

The chain carries TRBV3-1 and TRBJ2-2; D is unclear. CDR1 and CDR2 from the germline V gene are LGHDT and YNNKEL (reference sequence). The CDR3 consists of 13 residues. V gave up 1 base and J gave up 4 bases, with 4 bases separating them. The CDR3 coding sequence is TGTGCCAGCAGCCAAGTGACCACCGGGGAGCTGTTTTTT. The encoded protein is CASSQVTTGELFF.

With respect to this clonotype: This may be a read error: a much more frequent sequence differs by one nucleotide. The chain combines TRBV28 with TRBJ2-5; weak D call: TRBD2 (6 bases). Germline CDR1 and CDR2: MDHEN and SYDVKM. Trimming took off 4 bases at V and 0 bases at J, with 15 bases between the two ends. CDR3 length equals 16 residues. In nucleotides, the CDR3 is TGTGCCAGCAGTTCCGCAGGACTAAAGCACCAAGAGACCCAGTACTTC. It encodes CASSSAGLKHQETQYF. Together with reference TRBV28 and TRBJ2-5, the CDR3 gives the full variable domain: DVKVTQSSRYLVKRTGEKVFLECVQDMDHENMFWYRQDPGLGLRLIYFSYDVKMKEKGDIPEGYSVSREKKERFSLILESASTNQTSMYLCASSSAGLKHQETQYFGPGTRLLVL.

This clonotype was found many times. V usage is TRBV11-2 and J usage is TRBJ2-4; 7 nucleotides line up with TRBD1. The ends lost 0 bases at V and 5 bases at J; junction bases unmatched: 10. CDR1 is SGHAT and CDR2 is FQNNGV in the germline V gene. The CDR3 totals 17 residues. The CDR3, as DNA: TGTGCCAGCAGCTTAGATACGCTTGGGACAGAAGAAAACATTCAGTACTTC. It yields the protein CASSLDTLGTEENIQYF.

This clonotype was detected ten times or more. The chain links TRBV7-6 to TRBJ2-5; 7 bases line up with TRBD1. The CDR3 is 14 amino acids. With V trimmed by 5 bases and J by 1 base, 4 bases remained unmatched. CDR1 and CDR2 (germline): SGHVS, FNYEAQ. CDR3 region: CASSTSGGQETQYF. For the CDR3, the DNA is TGTGCCAGCAGCACCTCAGGGGGCCAAGAGACCCAGTACTTC.

This clonotype was picked up a small number of times. The J gene is TRBJ1-5, the V gene TRBV12-3 or TRBV12-4, with TRBD1 identical over 7 bases. The CDR3 is 16 amino acids. Germline trimming cut 6 bases from V and 5 bases from J; bases unmatched to any gene: 13. The CDR3 DNA is TGTGCCAGCAGGGCCAGCCATGAGGGGGCCCATCAGCCCCAGCATTTT. Protein sequence: CASRASHEGAHQPQHF.

At least ten counts were recorded for this clonotype. This chain connects TRBV7-6 to TRBJ2-3; 8 bases are shared with TRBD2. Looked up from germline, CDR1 is SGHVS and CDR2 is FNYEAQ. CDR3 length: 17 residues. Losses at the gene ends were 0 bases for V and 2 bases for J; bases not matched to a gene: 7. The DNA for the CDR3 is TGTGCCAGCAGCTTAGCCCGTAGCGGGGCTTACACAGATACGCAGTATTTT. Translation: CASSLARSGAYTDTQYF. The whole variable domain, remainder taken from reference TRBV7-6 and TRBJ2-3, is GAGVSQSPRYKVTKRGQDVALRCDPISGHVSLYWYRQALGQGPEFLTYFNYEAQQDKSGLPNDRFSAERPEGSISTLTIQRTEQRDSAMYRCASSLARSGAYTDTQYFGPGTRLTVL.